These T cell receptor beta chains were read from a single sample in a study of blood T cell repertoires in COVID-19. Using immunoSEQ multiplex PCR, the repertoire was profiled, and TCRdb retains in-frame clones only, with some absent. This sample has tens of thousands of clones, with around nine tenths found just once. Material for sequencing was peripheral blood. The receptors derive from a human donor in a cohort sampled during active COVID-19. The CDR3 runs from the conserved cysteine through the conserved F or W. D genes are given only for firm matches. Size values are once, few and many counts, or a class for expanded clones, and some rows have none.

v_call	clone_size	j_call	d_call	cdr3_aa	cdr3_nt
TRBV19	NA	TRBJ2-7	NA	CASSSADSGYEQYF	TGTGCCAGTAGTAGCGCGGACAGTGGCTACGAGCAGTACTTC
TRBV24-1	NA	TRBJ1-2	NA	CATSDSGVPPYGYTF	TGTGCCACCAGTGATTCAGGGGTGCCGCCCTATGGCTACACCTTC
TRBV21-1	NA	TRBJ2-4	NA	CASSKGAGGRAKNIQYF	TGTGCCAGCAGCAAAGGGGCTGGAGGGAGGGCCAAAAACATTCAGTACTTC
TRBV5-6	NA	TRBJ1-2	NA	CASSIREQGPSNYGYTF	TGTGCCAGCAGCATCCGTGAACAGGGCCCGTCTAATTATGGCTACACCTTC
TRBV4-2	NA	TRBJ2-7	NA	CASSQANEAYEQYF	TGTGCCAGCAGCCAAGCTAATGAGGCCTACGAGCAGTACTTC
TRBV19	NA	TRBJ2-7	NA	CASSHREGLRNEQYF	TGTGCCAGTAGCCATCGGGAAGGCCTTCGGAACGAGCAGTACTTC
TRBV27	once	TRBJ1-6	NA	CASTPMGRNSPLHF	TGTGCCAGCACTCCTATGGGCCGAAATTCACCCCTCCACTTT
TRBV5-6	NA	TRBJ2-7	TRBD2	CASSFPWRGDYEQYF	TGTGCCAGCAGCTTCCCTTGGCGGGGGGACTACGAGCAGTACTTC
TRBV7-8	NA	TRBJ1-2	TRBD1	CASSFRDRGGYGYTF	TGTGCCAGCAGCTTCCGGGACAGGGGCGGCTATGGCTACACCTTC
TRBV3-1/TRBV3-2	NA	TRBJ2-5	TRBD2	CASSQGLAGGETQYF	TGTGCCAGCAGCCAAGGGCTAGCGGGGGGAGAGACCCAGTACTTC
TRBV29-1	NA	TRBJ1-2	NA	CSVDDLERYGYTF	TGCAGCGTTGATGACCTAGAAAGATATGGCTACACCTTC
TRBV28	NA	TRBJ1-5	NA	CASSRDTETYSNQPQHF	TGTGCCAGCAGTCGGGACACCGAAACATATAGCAATCAGCCCCAGCATTTT
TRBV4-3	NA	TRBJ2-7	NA	CASSHTGLGTYEQYF	TGCGCCAGCAGCCACACAGGGCTCGGCACCTACGAGCAGTACTTC
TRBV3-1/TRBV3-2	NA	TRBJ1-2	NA	CASSQDISGYTF	TGTGCCAGCAGCCAAGATATCTCTGGCTACACCTTC
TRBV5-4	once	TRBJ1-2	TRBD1	CASRFGGQVNGYTF	TGTGCCAGCCGCTTCGGGGGACAGGTCAATGGCTACACCTTC
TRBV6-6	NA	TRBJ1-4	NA	CASSYPGGETNEKLFF	TGTGCCAGCAGTTACCCCGGGGGGGAGACTAATGAAAAACTGTTTTTT
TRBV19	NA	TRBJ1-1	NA	CASSIVGDTEAFF	TGTGCCAGTAGTATAGTAGGGGACACTGAAGCTTTCTTT
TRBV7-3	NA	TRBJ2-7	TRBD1	CASRNPGQGYEQYF	TGTGCCAGCAGGAATCCGGGACAGGGCTACGAGCAGTACTTC
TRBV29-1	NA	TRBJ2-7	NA	CSVDNPGETYEQYF	TGCAGCGTAGATAATCCGGGTGAAACCTACGAGCAGTACTTC
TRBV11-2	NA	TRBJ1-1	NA	CASSPVKGKGDTEAFF	TGTGCCAGCAGCCCAGTTAAGGGGAAGGGGGACACTGAAGCTTTCTTT
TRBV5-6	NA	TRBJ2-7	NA	CASSGWDEQYF	TGTGCCAGCTCCGGGTGGGACGAGCAGTACTTC
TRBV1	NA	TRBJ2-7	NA	CTSSQGGQGRGTYEQYF	TGCACCAGCAGCCAAGGGGGGCAGGGACGAGGGACCTACGAGCAGTACTTC
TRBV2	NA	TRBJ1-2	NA	CASSEALRDTSYGYTF	TGTGCCAGCAGTGAAGCGCTTCGGGACACCTCCTATGGCTACACCTTC
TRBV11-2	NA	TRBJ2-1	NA	CASSLWGGSSYNEQFF	TGTGCCAGCAGCCTCTGGGGGGGCAGCTCCTACAATGAGCAGTTCTTC
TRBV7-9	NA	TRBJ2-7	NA	CASSQQGLGTYEQYF	TGTGCCAGCAGTCAACAGGGTTTGGGAACCTACGAGCAGTACTTC
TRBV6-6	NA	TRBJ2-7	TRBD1	CASTGTGASYEQYF	TGTGCCAGCACCGGGACAGGGGCCTCCTACGAGCAGTACTTC
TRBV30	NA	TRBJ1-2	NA	CAWSPSQGGYGGYTF	TGTGCCTGGAGTCCTTCCCAGGGAGGATATGGGGGCTACACCTTC
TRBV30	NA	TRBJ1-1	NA	CAWSRVSGVNTEAFF	TGTGCCTGGAGTAGGGTTTCGGGGGTTAACACTGAAGCTTTCTTT
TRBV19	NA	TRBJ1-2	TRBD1	CASSTIRQGVFFYGYTF	TGTGCCAGTAGTACCATACGACAGGGGGTCTTCTTCTATGGCTACACCTTC
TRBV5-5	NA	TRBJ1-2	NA	CASSLEWEDYGYTF	TGTGCCAGCAGCTTGGAGTGGGAGGACTATGGCTACACCTTC
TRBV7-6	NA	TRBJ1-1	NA	CASSQASGNTEAFF	TGTGCCAGCAGCCAAGCGAGCGGGAACACTGAAGCTTTCTTT